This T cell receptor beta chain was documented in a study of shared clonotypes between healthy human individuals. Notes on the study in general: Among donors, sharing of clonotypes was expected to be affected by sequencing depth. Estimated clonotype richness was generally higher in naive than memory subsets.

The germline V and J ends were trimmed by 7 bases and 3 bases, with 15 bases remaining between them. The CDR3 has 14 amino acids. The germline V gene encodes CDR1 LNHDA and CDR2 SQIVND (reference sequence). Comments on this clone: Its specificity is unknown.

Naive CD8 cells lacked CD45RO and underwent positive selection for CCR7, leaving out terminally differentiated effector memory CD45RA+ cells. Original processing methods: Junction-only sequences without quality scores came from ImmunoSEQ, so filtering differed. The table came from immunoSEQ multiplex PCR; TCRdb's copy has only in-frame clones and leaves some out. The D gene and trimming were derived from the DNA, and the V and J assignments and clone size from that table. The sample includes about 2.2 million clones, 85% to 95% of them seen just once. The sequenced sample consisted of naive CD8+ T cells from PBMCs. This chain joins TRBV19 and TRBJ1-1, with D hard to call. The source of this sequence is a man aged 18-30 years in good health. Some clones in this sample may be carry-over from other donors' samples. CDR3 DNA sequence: TGTGCCAGTACCCCGAAGAAGGTATACACTGAAGCTTTCTTT. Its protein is CASTPKKVYTEAFF. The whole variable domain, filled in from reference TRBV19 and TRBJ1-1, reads DGGITQSPKYLFRKEGQNVTLSCEQNLNHDAMYWYRQDPGQGLRLIYYSQIVNDFQKGDIAEGYSVSREKKESFPLTVTSAQKNPTAFYLCASTPKKVYTEAFFGQGTRLTVV.